This TCR beta chain was retrieved from a study of T cell responses to AZD1222 COVID-19 vaccine. V gave up 7 bases and J gave up 4 bases, with 18 bases separating them. Germline-derived CDR1 and CDR2 are KGHDR and SFDVKD. The CDR3 loop spans 15 amino acids. Sequencing was performed with immunoSEQ multiplex PCR; in TCRdb, only in-frame clones are kept and a portion is missing. The sample shows 50,000 to 70,000 clones, about 88% of them seen only once. In the case of this clone: Its antigen is unknown.

Findings of the study overall: Reportedly, close to half of spike-specific TCRs are directed against unmutated variant regions.

This sequence joins TRBV24-1 and TRBJ1-2; the D is unclear. The TCR comes from an adult who received the AZD1222 COVID-19 vaccine. This specimen was peripheral blood, taken 28 days after the second AZD1222 dose. CDR3: CATSDEEAGFYGYTF. The CDR3 DNA is TGTGCCACCAGCGACGAAGAAGCCGGATTCTATGGCTACACCTTC.